The 9 T cell receptor beta chains presented below share a single source sample, sequenced in a study of preoperative IRX-2 immunotherapy in early breast cancer. Specified treatment: preoperative locoregional IRX-2 cytokine immunotherapy. Data came from immunoSEQ multiplex PCR; TCRdb stores just in-frame clones and leaves some out. This table has about 89,000 clones, approximately 90% appearing once. Sequencing was performed on tumor tissue, taken after IRX-2 immunotherapy. Receptors were obtained from a human donor with breast cancer.

J is TRBJ2-3 and V is TRBV19; D remains unclear. The CDR3 length is 13 residues. Germline lookup yields CDR1 LNHDA and CDR2 SQIVND (reference sequence). Trimming stripped 3 bases from V and 2 bases from J, with 6 bases between. The CDR3 protein is CASSISFTDTQYF. Written as DNA, the CDR3 is TGTGCCAGTAGTATCTCCTTCACAGATACGCAGTATTTT.

The rearrangement links TRBV2 to TRBJ1-4; no clear D gene. Trimming took 1 base from V and 8 from J, leaving 20 bases between them. The germline gives CDR1 SNHLY, CDR2 FYNNEI. The CDR3 contains 17 residues. The CDR3 loop is CASSEGSGVTGPEKLFF. Here the CDR3 DNA reads TGTGCCAGCAGTGAAGGGAGTGGTGTTACGGGTCCAGAAAAACTGTTTTTT.

The J gene is TRBJ1-2, the V gene TRBV19; the match to TRBD1 covers 11 bases. The junction had 11 bases not matched to a gene; V was cut back by 5 bases and J by 3 bases. The CDR3 consists of 17 residues. Per the germline V gene, CDR1 is LNHDA and CDR2 is SQIVND (reference sequence). CDR3 coding DNA: TGTGCCAGTAGTCATACGGACAGGGGGCGATTGGACTATGGCTACACCTTC. Its protein product is CASSHTDRGRLDYGYTF.

With respect to this clone: A junction end diverges from the germline sequence, so it may reflect a read error. The rearrangement joins TRBV7-7 to TRBJ2-5; tentatively, D is TRBD1 (5 bases). Germline CDR1 reads SSHAT; CDR2 reads FNYEAQ (reference sequence). This CDR3 is 14 amino acids long. The CDR3 DNA reads as TGTGCTAGCAGCCAGGGCGGTTCCCAAGAGACCCAGTACTTC. Its translation: CASSQGGSQETQYF.

The chain recombines TRBV30 with TRBJ2-7, with D tentatively TRBD1 (6 bases). Germline V CDR1 and CDR2: GTSNPN, SVGIG (reference sequence). The CDR3 length is 11 residues. Trimming left V 4 bases short and J 4 bases short, with 8 bases between. The CDR3 nucleotides read TGTGCCTGGACTACAGGGTACGAGCAGTACTTC. Translating gives CAWTTGYEQYF. Full variable domain (missing parts from reference TRBV30 and TRBJ2-7): SQTIHQWPATLVQPVGSPLSLECTVEGTSNPNLYWYRQAAGRGLQLLFYSVGIGQISSEVPQNLSASRPQDRQFILSSKKLLLSDSGFYLCAWTTGYEQYFGPGTRLTVT.

The chain is built from TRBV12-1 and TRBJ1-2; the table's D call of TRBD1 was not tested on the DNA. TRBV12-1 is annotated as a pseudogene. The CDR3 runs 13 residues. The CDR3 sequence: CATTQGLNYGYTF. The CDR3 DNA follows: TGTGCCACCACCCAGGGATTAAACTATGGCTACACCTTC.

The gene calls are TRBV29-1 and TRBJ2-5; the D gene is possibly TRBD1 (5 bases). Germline CDR1 SQVTM, CDR2 ANQGSEA. The CDR3 has 12 residues. The germline V and J ends were trimmed by 5 bases and 3 bases, with 10 bases remaining between them. This CDR3 reads CSVQGEEETQYF. DNA for the CDR3: TGCAGCGTTCAGGGCGAGGAAGAGACCCAGTACTTC.

This chain joins TRBV4-1 and TRBJ1-2; perhaps TRBD1 as D (6 bases). Germline loops: CDR1 MGHRA, CDR2 YSYEKL. V gave up 0 bases and J gave up 8 bases, with 19 bases separating them. The CDR3 runs to 16 residues. The CDR3 DNA reads TGCGCCAGCAGCCAAGAAGGGGGGACCTTGGCTAGGGGCTACACCTTC. It specifies CASSQEGGTLARGYTF.

In its sample, this clone was seen a few times. The rearrangement joins TRBV12-5 to TRBJ1-1; TRBD1 is a possible D gene (5 bases). The V end was cut by 6 bases, the J end by 11 bases, with 22 bases between. Germline CDR1 LGHNT, CDR2 FRNRAP. The CDR3 sequence is 14 residues long. The CDR3 DNA reads TGTGCTAGTGGCCCAACCGGGACCTACAATCGGGCTTTCTTT. It is translated as CASGPTGTYNRAFF.